The clone carrying this T cell receptor (beta chain) was seen at least ten times. Indicated time point: blood at routine non-recurrence follow-up after resection. Unsorted whole RNA of tumor, nontumor lung or frozen PBMC was sequenced. This sample was taken from a study of spatial heterogeneity in lung cancer. Study details: 72 TRACERx patients with early, untreated non-small cell lung cancer donated samples. Available follow-up PBMC samples, collected a median of approximately two years post-resection, were sequenced. Detection of beta-chain sequences consistently exceeded that of alpha-chain sequences.

The study tagged each TCR cDNA molecule with a unique molecular identifier. MiXCR, applied by TCRdb to the 5' RACE reads, yields one record per CDR3 protein. The table records under 30,000 distinct CDR3 sequences, roughly 5.5% of them present only once. Sequencing was performed on PBMCs, taken at follow-up. This receptor was taken from a male donor with early-stage non-small cell lung cancer.

CDR3 nucleotide sequence: TGCAGTGCCACGGACAGGGGGTCCTATAATTCACCCCTCCACTTT. It specifies CSATDRGSYNSPLHF. The chain is built from TRBV20-1 and TRBJ1-6; the match to TRBD1 covers 10 bases. The V gene end was trimmed by 6 bases and the J gene end by 1 base; junction bases not matched to a gene: 3. The CDR3 has 15 residues. Germline-derived CDR1 and CDR2 are DFQATT and SNEGSKA (reference sequence).